This T cell receptor beta chain was retrieved from a study of blood T cell repertoires in COVID-19. Trimming shortened V by 9 bases and J by 4 bases, and 16 bases separated the two germline ends. The CDR3 length is 14 residues. CDR1 SGDLS and CDR2 YYNGEE come from the germline V gene. In the authors' methods: Reference gene primer amplification gave nucleated cell count estimates. Assay: immunoSEQ multiplex PCR; the TCRdb copy retains only in-frame clones and omits some. V, J and clone size are taken as reported in that table, and D and trimming were inferred from the DNA itself. The sample holds under 250,000 clones, around nine tenths seen once. The Seattle patients joined while their infection was active and were tracked longitudinally afterward.

Sequenced sample: peripheral blood. The receptor was isolated from a man in his 60s with COVID-19, enrolled during active disease. The chain couples TRBV9 to TRBJ2-2; D remains unclear. Written as DNA, the CDR3 is TGTGCCACGAACCCATCCGGGTCCACCGGGGAGCTGTTTTTT. Protein product: CATNPSGSTGELFF.